This TCR beta chain was identified in a study of T cells in tuberculosis. Whole-study results and caveats: Low-affinity CD1B-GMM tetramer-binding T cells may have been missed.

This clone was picked up one time. V was pared by 2 bases and J by 2 bases, with 2 bases of the junction left unmatched. There are 15 residues in the CDR3. The germline CDR1 and CDR2 sequences are SGHVS and FNYEAQ. Chain pairing is unknown; alpha and beta were sequenced separately. Assay used: immunoSEQ multiplex PCR; TCRdb lists only in-frame clones, some missing. The data hold about 58,000 clones, with 88% observed a single time. Thawed, overnight-rested PBMC were stained with GMM-loaded CD1B tetramer, viability dye and anti-CD3, then sorted. C32 glucose monomycolate from Rhodococcus equi was loaded onto the CD1B tetramers. From each donor, some 100,000 tetramer-negative cells were sorted.

Sequencing input: CD1b-GMM tetramer-negative cells sorted from PBMCs. The clonotype was recovered from an adult woman with latent tuberculosis. The chain couples TRBV7-6 to TRBJ2-3; TRBD2 agrees at 9 bases. CDR3 DNA: TGTGCCAGCAGCTTACTAGCGGGACCCACAGATACGCAGTATTTT. Translating it yields CASSLLAGPTDTQYF. Looking up the rest from reference TRBV7-6 and TRBJ2-3 gives the full variable domain: GAGVSQSPRYKVTKRGQDVALRCDPISGHVSLYWYRQALGQGPEFLTYFNYEAQQDKSGLPNDRFSAERPEGSISTLTIQRTEQRDSAMYRCASSLLAGPTDTQYFGPGTRLTVL.